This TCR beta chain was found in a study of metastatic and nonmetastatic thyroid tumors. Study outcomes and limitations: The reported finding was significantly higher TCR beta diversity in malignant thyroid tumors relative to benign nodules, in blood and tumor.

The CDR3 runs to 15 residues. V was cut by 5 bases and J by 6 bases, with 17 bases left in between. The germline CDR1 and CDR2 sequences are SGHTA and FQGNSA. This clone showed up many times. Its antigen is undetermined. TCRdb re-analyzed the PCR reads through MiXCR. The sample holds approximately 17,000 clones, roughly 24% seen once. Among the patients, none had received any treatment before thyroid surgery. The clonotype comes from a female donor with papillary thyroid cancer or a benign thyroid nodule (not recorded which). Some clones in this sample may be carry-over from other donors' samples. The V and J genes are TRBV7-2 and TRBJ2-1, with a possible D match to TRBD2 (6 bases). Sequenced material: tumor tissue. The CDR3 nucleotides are TGTGCCAGCAGCCCCAGGAATAGCGGCCTCAATGAGCAGTTCTTC. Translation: CASSPRNSGLNEQFF. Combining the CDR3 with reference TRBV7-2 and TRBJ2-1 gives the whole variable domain GAGVSQSPSNKVTEKGKDVELRCDPISGHTALYWYRQSLGQGLEFLIYFQGNSAPDKSGLPSDRFSAERTGGSVSTLTIQRTQQEDSAVYLCASSPRNSGLNEQFFGPGTRLTVL.